This T cell receptor (beta chain) was found in a study of T cells in localized non-small cell lung cancer. Whole-study findings and limits: Uninvolved adjacent lung, not tumor, had the highest T cell clonality. Increased T cell density in blood showed an association with longer overall survival. Adjacent lung held a median 57 of the top 100 tumor clones.

Data came from immunoSEQ multiplex PCR; TCRdb stores just in-frame clones and leaves some out. There are 130,000 or so clones in the sample; roughly 90% occur only once, and approximately 1.5% lies in the top ten. On this clone: Its antigen is not identified.

Sequenced here: peripheral blood, sampled before any cancer treatment. The TCR sequence derives from a female donor of 60 years or more with stage I lung adenocarcinoma.

The CDR3 reads CAWTPQGLSLTDTQYF. The CDR3 DNA sequence: TGTGCCTGGACGCCTCAGGGACTCTCCCTCACAGATACGCAGTATTTT. V is TRBV30 and J is TRBJ2-3, with D possibly TRBD2 on 6 matching bases. The V and J ends lost 4 bases and 2 bases respectively, with 19 bases between them. Germline V gene data show CDR1 as GTSNPN and CDR2 as SVGIG (reference sequence). The CDR3 is 16 residues long.